Listed here are 12 T cell receptor beta chains from one sample, sequenced in a study of OX40 agonist ivuxolimab in advanced cancers. Using immunoSEQ multiplex PCR, the repertoire was profiled, and TCRdb retains in-frame clones only, with some absent. The top ten hold 0.27% of the sample, which has over 85,000 clones, roughly nine tenths seen once. Sample: CD4+ or CD8+ T cells sorted from blood, taken in a trial of the OX40 agonist ivuxolimab. The receptors come from an adult with an advanced solid tumor such as melanoma, head and neck, liver or kidney cancer.

The CDR3 coding sequence is TGTGCCAGCAGCCGGACCTCGGCGGGAGTGCAGTTCTTC. Translated: CASSRTSAGVQFF. The rearrangement joins TRBV5-6 to TRBJ2-1; 7 nucleotides match TRBD2. This CDR3 region has 13 residues. Trimming at V came to 4 bases and at J to 12 bases, leaving 10 bases not matched to a gene. Germline CDR1 and CDR2: SGHDT and YYEEEE. The full variable domain, with the rest looked up from reference TRBV5-6 and TRBJ2-1, is DAGVTQSPTHLIKTRGQQVTLRCSPKSGHDTVSWYQQALGQGPQFIFQYYEEEERQRGNFPDRFSGHQFPNYSSELNVNALLLGDSALYLCASSRTSAGVQFFGPGTRLTVL.

V usage is TRBV6-6 and J usage is TRBJ1-1; D unresolved. The CDR3 is 14 residues long. Germline CDR1 reads MNHNY; CDR2 reads SVGAGI (reference sequence). The germline V and J ends were trimmed by 0 bases and 2 bases, with 7 bases remaining between them. This CDR3 is CASSYSITNTEAFF. The CDR3, as DNA: TGTGCCAGCAGTTACTCGATAACTAACACTGAAGCTTTCTTT.

The CDR3: CASSLAGVGEAFF. The CDR3 DNA reads as TGTGCCAGCAGCTTAGCTGGGGTTGGCGAAGCTTTCTTT. V usage is TRBV7-8 and J usage is TRBJ1-1; D gene uncertain. V gave up 0 bases and J gave up 8 bases, with 10 bases separating them. Germline CDR1 SGHVS, CDR2 FQNEAQ. This CDR3 comprises 13 residues.

The chain uses TRBV5-1 and TRBJ2-1; 9 nucleotides align to TRBD1. V lost 0 bases, J lost 2 bases, and 0 bases stayed unmatched. Looked up from germline, CDR1 is SGHRS and CDR2 is YFSETQ. The CDR3 loop spans 15 amino acids. CDR3 DNA sequence: TGCGCCAGCAGCTTGGGGGACAGGGCCTACAATGAGCAGTTCTTC. Protein sequence: CASSLGDRAYNEQFF.

The V gene is TRBV18, the J gene TRBJ1-1, with 7 bases lining up with TRBD1. The germline gives CDR1 KGHSH, CDR2 LQKENI. The CDR3 loop spans 13 amino acids. The V and J ends lost 6 bases and 8 bases, in that order; junction bases with no gene match: 9. In nucleotides, the CDR3 is TGTGCCAGCTCCCCAGGGGGGGGAGAAGAAGCTTTCTTT. Amino acids: CASSPGGGEEAFF.

The rearrangement uses TRBV11-2 and TRBJ2-2; D not resolved. CDR3 length: 12 amino acids. Germline CDR1 SGHAT, CDR2 FQNNGV. Trimming pared 0 bases from V and 4 bases from J, leaving 0 bases between. The CDR3 is CASSLDTGELFF. CDR3 nucleotides: TGTGCCAGCAGCTTAGACACCGGGGAGCTGTTTTTT.

The chain links TRBV7-2 to TRBJ2-3, with 13 bases fitting TRBD2. The CDR3 sequence is 17 residues long. CDR1 and CDR2 (germline): SGHTA, FQGNSA. Trimming at V came to 4 bases and at J to 4 bases, leaving 8 bases not matched to a gene. The CDR3 loop reads CASSSGLAGRGADTQYF. CDR3 DNA sequence: TGTGCCAGCAGCTCGGGACTAGCGGGGCGCGGGGCAGATACGCAGTATTTT. The entire variable domain, with the rest obtained from reference TRBV7-2 and TRBJ2-3, is as follows: GAGVSQSPSNKVTEKGKDVELRCDPISGHTALYWYRQSLGQGLEFLIYFQGNSAPDKSGLPSDRFSAERTGGSVSTLTIQRTQQEDSAVYLCASSSGLAGRGADTQYFGPGTRLTVL.

The J gene is TRBJ1-4, the V gene TRBV6-1, with D possibly TRBD1 on 5 matching bases. Per germline, CDR1 MNHNS and CDR2 SASEGT. CDR3 length: 15 residues. V was clipped by 4 bases and J by 4 bases, with 13 bases between them. The CDR3 region is CASSGRDWVNEKLFF. For the CDR3, the DNA is TGTGCCAGCAGTGGCCGGGACTGGGTTAATGAAAAACTGTTTTTT.

This chain connects TRBV5-4 to TRBJ1-1; no clear D gene. Germline CDR1 is SGHNT and CDR2 is YYREEE (reference sequence). This CDR3 is 13 amino acids long. The ends were cut back, 0 bases at V and 7 bases at J, with 10 bases in the middle. The CDR3 DNA sequence: TGTGCCAGCAGCTTGGCAGACGGACTTGAAGCTTTCTTT. Its protein is CASSLADGLEAFF.

V usage is TRBV10-3 and J usage is TRBJ2-1; a possible D gene is TRBD2 (6 bases). V was cut by 0 bases and J by 12 bases, with 12 bases left in between. Germline V CDR1 and CDR2: ENHRY, SYGVKD. CDR3 length: 13 residues. The chain's CDR3 is CAISESGGTGQFF. The CDR3 DNA reads TGTGCCATCAGTGAGTCGGGGGGAACGGGGCAGTTCTTC.

V gene TRBV5-1 combines with J gene TRBJ2-3; 10 bases match TRBD2. Germline V gene sequence: CDR1 SGHRS, CDR2 YFSETQ. The CDR3 has 16 residues. The V and J ends lost 1 base and 1 base, in that order; junction bases with no gene match: 3. The CDR3 protein is CASSLSTSGGTDTQYF. The CDR3 nucleotides are TGCGCCAGCAGCTTGAGTACTAGCGGGGGCACAGATACGCAGTATTTT.

This chain connects TRBV25-1 to TRBJ2-7; 7 bases align to TRBD2. Germline trimming cut 4 bases from V and 6 bases from J; bases unmatched to any gene: 9. There are 14 residues in the CDR3. Germline V gene lookup returns CDR1 MGHDK and CDR2 SYGVNS. CDR3 DNA: TGTGCCAGCAGTGCGTCGGGAGGAGGGCTCGAGCAGTACTTC. It specifies CASSASGGGLEQYF.